This TCR beta chain comes out of a study of Graves' ophthalmopathy and Graves' hyperthyroidism. Among the hyperthyroidism patients, all were newly diagnosed, aged 18 to 65, with under 2 months' duration. Additional autoimmune diseases, uncontrolled infections, pregnancy or lactation disqualified patients. Diagnosis was based on clinical symptoms, serum thyroxine, TRAb, thyroid ultrasound and orbital computed tomography. RNA transcripts were the template, and TCR beta CDR3 regions were amplified from them. Second-round multiplex PCR came after first-round RT-PCR with HTBI primers. MiXCR, applied by TCRdb to the multiplex PCR reads, yields one record per CDR3 protein. This table has roughly 600,000 distinct CDR3 sequences, under 45% appearing once. CDR1 is SEHNR, CDR2 FQNEAQ, per germline (reference sequence). This CDR3 region has 15 residues. V trimming: 7 bases; J trimming: 5 bases; junction bases outside the gene matches: 8.

Study-level results: Most expanded clonotypes from thyroid (those above 0.001 frequency) were also found in blood.

Points on this clonotype: Its cognate antigen is unknown.

The clonotype comes from an adult man with Graves' hyperthyroidism. This chain connects TRBV7-9 to TRBJ1-5, with 10 bases fitting TRBD1. Sequencing input: peripheral blood or thyroid tissue (not recorded which). CDR3 DNA sequence: TGTGCCAGCAACCCTTCCGGGACAGGGGATCAGCCCCAGCATTTT. It encodes CASNPSGTGDQPQHF.